The 4 T cell receptor beta chains in this list originate from one sample, sequenced in a study of blood T cell repertoires in COVID-19. Sequencing used immunoSEQ multiplex PCR; TCRdb keeps in-frame clones, though not all of them. The sample comprises around 160,000 clones, 88% of which are singletons, and 0.95% to 1.5% rests with the top ten. Sequencing was performed on PBMCs or T cells enriched from blood (not recorded which). All receptors come from a woman younger than 45 with acute COVID-19.

The V gene is TRBV7-2, the J gene TRBJ1-3; no firm D call. V dropped 6 bases and J dropped 0 bases, with 9 bases sitting between them. CDR1 SGHTA and CDR2 FQGNSA come from the germline V gene. The CDR3 sequence is 14 residues long. This CDR3 is CASSLEHSGNTIYF. The CDR3 nucleotides read TGTGCCAGCAGTCTGGAGCACTCTGGAAACACCATATATTTT.

The chain recombines TRBV19 with TRBJ2-1; no clear D. CDR3 length equals 14 residues. The germline V gene has CDR1 LNHDA and CDR2 SQIVND (reference sequence). The germline V and J ends were trimmed by 7 bases and 8 bases, with 18 bases remaining between them. This CDR3 is CASKVAIRGDEQFF. DNA for the CDR3: TGTGCCAGTAAGGTGGCCATCCGCGGTGATGAGCAGTTCTTC.

The chain links TRBV12-5 to TRBJ2-7; D is unresolved. The CDR3 totals 13 residues. Germline assignment: CDR1 LGHNT and CDR2 FRNRAP. Trimming removed 6 bases at V and 4 bases at J, with 13 bases between. For the CDR3, the DNA is TGTGCTAGTGGCCGCGATGCTGGTTACGAGCAGTACTTC. Protein sequence: CASGRDAGYEQYF.

The V call is TRBV29-1, the J call TRBJ1-4; D is perhaps TRBD1 (5 bases). CDR1 and CDR2 from the germline V gene are SQVTM and ANQGSEA. This CDR3 has 13 amino acids. V dropped 7 bases and J dropped 3 bases, with 12 bases sitting between them. The DNA of the CDR3 is TGCAGCGGTTTGAAAGGGGCTAATGAAAAACTGTTTTTT. Protein product: CSGLKGANEKLFF.